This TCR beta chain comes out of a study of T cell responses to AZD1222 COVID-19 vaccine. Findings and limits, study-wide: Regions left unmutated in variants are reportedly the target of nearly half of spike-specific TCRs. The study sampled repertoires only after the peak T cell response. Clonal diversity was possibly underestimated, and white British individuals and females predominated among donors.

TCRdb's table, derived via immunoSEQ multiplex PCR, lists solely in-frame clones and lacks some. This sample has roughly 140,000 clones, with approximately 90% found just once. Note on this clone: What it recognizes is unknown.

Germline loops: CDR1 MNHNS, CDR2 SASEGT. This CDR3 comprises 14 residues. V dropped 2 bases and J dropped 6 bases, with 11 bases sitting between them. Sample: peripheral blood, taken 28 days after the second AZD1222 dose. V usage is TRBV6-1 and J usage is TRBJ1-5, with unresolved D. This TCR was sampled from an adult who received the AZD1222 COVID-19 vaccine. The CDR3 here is CASSESTLAQPQHF. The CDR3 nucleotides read TGTGCCAGCAGTGAAAGTACCCTAGCTCAGCCCCAGCATTTT.